This entry concerns a single T cell receptor (beta chain). This clonotype turned up a few times. The target of this receptor is not known. It has no much larger one-base neighbor in the sample; base qualities were not kept. This record belongs to a study of T-cell reconstitution after alpha-beta-depleted transplantation in children listed by TCRdb under 2016. For the wider study: Using TCR repertoire profiling, the study quantitatively followed how T-cell immune reconstitution unfolded in children after TCRalphabeta/CD19-depleted allogeneic hematopoietic cell transplantation.

The receptor library was made with PCR. For sequencing, an Illumina HiSeq 2500 was employed. To normalize quantification of the TCRbeta repertoire, the TCR libraries were built with molecular barcoding that relied on unique molecular identifiers. The public reads were quality trimmed at Q25 with fastp and then assembled into clones with MiXCR by TCRdb, keeping productive beta chains. Rows are combined by CDR3 protein, so each entry shows the most common genes and DNA. This sample comprises about 400,000 distinct CDR3 sequences, about an eighth of them detected only once. The leading ten clones occupy around 4.1% of the sample. At the junction V is shortened by 6 bases and J by 4 bases; bases outside the gene matches: 2. The CDR3, from cysteine to phenylalanine, totals 13 residues. The only DNA kept is the CDR3, 39 bases in frame from the first base.

This sequence was found in a human donor who donated a stem cell graft to a child with Fanconi anemia. The sample in question was PBMCs, obtained from the stem cell graft. This receptor chain uses TRBV12-3 or TRBV12-4 and TRBJ1-5, and TRBD1 aligns with 8 junction nucleotides. The DNA reads as follows: TGTGCCAGCAGCTGGGACAGGAATCAGCCCCAGCATTTT. Translated, it gives CASSWDRNQPQHF.